This TCR beta chain appears in the sequencing data of a study of T cells in women clearing cervical HPV infection. TCRdb's table, derived via immunoSEQ multiplex PCR, lists solely in-frame clones and lacks some. This sample's table has about 33,000 clones. Details on this clone: Read coverage stops 3 residues before the CDR3 terminus; the germline J gene supplies the remainder.

Germline loops: CDR1 MGHRA, CDR2 YSYEKL. The J segment lost 3 bases and the V segment lost 6 bases, leaving 7 bases of the junction unmatched. The CDR3 contains 16 residues. The sequence was obtained from a woman between 18 and 70 years old with a cervical HPV16 infection that either progressed to CIN3+ or cleared (not recorded which). What was sequenced was blood buffy coat. The V gene is TRBV4-1, the J gene TRBJ2-1, with 11 bases identical to TRBD2. The DNA read from the CDR3 is TGCGCCAGCAGGCCACCGGGACTAGCGGTCTACAATGAG. This sequence encodes CASRPPGLAVYNE. The full CDR3 is CASRPPGLAVYNEQFF.